This T cell receptor beta chain was recovered during a study of T cell responses to AZD1222 COVID-19 vaccine. About the study: Second doses were pooled across both intervals (about 4 or about 12 weeks).

As regards this clone: What it recognizes is unknown.

General study findings and limits: Vaccine-related CD4 TCRs covered spike, predominating at 160-218 and 743-854. Repertoires were collected only later (after the peak T cell response had occurred).

The CDR3 has 14 amino acids. V trimming: 5 bases; J trimming: 11 bases; junction bases outside the gene matches: 10. CDR1 is MDHEN and CDR2 is SYDVKM in the germline V gene. Produced via immunoSEQ multiplex PCR; TCRdb's table is partial and in-frame only. The data show 100,000 or so clones, 88% seen once. The clonotype originates from an adult in good health. The chain has TRBV28 and TRBJ1-1; 11 nucleotides agree with TRBD1. Source: peripheral blood, taken on day 0 of AZD1222 vaccination. CDR3: CASSQDRGRVDAFF. The CDR3 DNA is TGTGCCAGCAGTCAGGACAGGGGGCGCGTTGACGCTTTCTTT.